This T cell receptor (beta chain) appears in the sequencing data of a study of CD8 T cells in ankylosing spondylitis. In making TCR beta libraries, quantitative 5'-RACE with molecular barcodes was used. TCRdb re-analysed the 5' RACE reads in MiXCR, keeping a single row per CDR3 protein. The top ten hold just over 0.5% of the sample, which has 800,000 to 900,000 distinct CDR3 sequences, 10% to 15% seen once. Germline V gene data show CDR1 as SGHTA and CDR2 as FQGNSA. The ends lost 5 bases at V and 1 base at J; junction bases unmatched: 5. This CDR3 is built from 15 residues. The study's findings and limits: Apparently characteristic of ankylosing spondylitis blood was a TCR beta motif (fewer than ten highly homologous variants). Disease-linked clones reportedly showed significant enrichment in matched ankylosing spondylitis synovial fluid.

Regarding this clonotype: Its cognate antigen is unknown.

This sequence was found in a male donor with ankylosing spondylitis. V gene TRBV7-2 combines with J gene TRBJ2-1; 7 nucleotides match TRBD1. The sequenced material came from blood, either unsorted or a sorted T cell fraction (not recorded which). In DNA, the CDR3 is TGTGCCAGCAGCCAACAGGGGCGTTCCTACAATGAGCAGTTCTTC. Encoded protein: CASSQQGRSYNEQFF.